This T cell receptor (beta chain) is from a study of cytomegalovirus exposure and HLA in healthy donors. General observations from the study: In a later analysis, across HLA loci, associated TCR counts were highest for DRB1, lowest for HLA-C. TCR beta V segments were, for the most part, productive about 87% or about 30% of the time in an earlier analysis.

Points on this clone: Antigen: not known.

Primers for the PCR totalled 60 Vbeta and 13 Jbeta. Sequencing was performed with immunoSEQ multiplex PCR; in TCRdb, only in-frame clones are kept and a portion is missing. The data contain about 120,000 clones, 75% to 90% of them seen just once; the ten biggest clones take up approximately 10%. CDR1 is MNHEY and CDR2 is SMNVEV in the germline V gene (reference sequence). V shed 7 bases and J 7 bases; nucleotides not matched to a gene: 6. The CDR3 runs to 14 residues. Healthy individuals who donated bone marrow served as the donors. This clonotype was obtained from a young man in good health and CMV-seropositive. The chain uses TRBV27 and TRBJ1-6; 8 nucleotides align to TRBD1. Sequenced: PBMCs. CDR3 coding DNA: TGTGCCAGCAATCAGGGGGCATGGAATTCACCCCTCCACTTT. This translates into CASNQGAWNSPLHF.